This T cell receptor (beta chain) was documented in a study of blood T cell repertoires in COVID-19. The wider study: Samples of COVID-19 (acute and convalescent) were obtained from the United States, Italy and Spain. T cells, B-cell-depleted T cells, or PBMCs provided the cDNA or gDNA that served as material.

This study enrolled people aged 18 to 89 from roughly 24 US geographic areas. Which cohort a participant joined came from the clinical history participants gave. Profiling relied on immunoSEQ multiplex PCR, and the TCRdb table lists in-frame clones only, not all of them. The sample lists 190,000 or so clones; 87% were seen once. This clone was recorded a few times. V lost 3 bases and J lost 5; bases outside the gene matches: 18. The CDR3 loop spans 20 amino acids. The clonotype comes from a woman aged 30 to 39 who had recovered from COVID-19. The sequencing input was PBMCs or T cells enriched from blood (not recorded which). The rearrangement joins TRBV5-3 to TRBJ2-1; 12 nucleotides align to TRBD2. TRBV5-3 is an ORF, with its function uncertain. DNA of the CDR3: TGTGCCAGAAGCTGCGCTAGCGGGGGGGCCGTGGTCGGTGTAAACAATGAGCAGTTCTTC. This translates into CARSCASGGAVVGVNNEQFF.